These T cell receptor beta chains were read from a single sample in a study of blood T cell repertoires in COVID-19. Method: immunoSEQ multiplex PCR; TCRdb's copy keeps in-frame clones and lacks some. Of approximately 200,000 clones in the sample, 85% to 95% were seen once. The specimen sequenced was peripheral blood. All receptors derive from a man aged 30 to 45 with COVID-19, enrolled during active disease. Both conserved end residues are part of each CDR3. The D gene is left open where the match is weak. Only part of the rows carry a size: once, few, many, or a class if the clone is expanded.

d_call j_call clone_size cdr3_length v_call cdr3_nt cdr3_aa
- TRBJ1-3 few 16 TRBV5-1 TGCGCCAGCAGCTTGGGAATAGGGGGTGCAGGAAACACCATATATTTT CASSLGIGGAGNTIYF
- TRBJ1-5 - 13 TRBV2 TGTGCCAGCCACAGGGAGATCAATCAGCCCCAGCATTTT CASHREINQPQHF
TRBD1 TRBJ2-7 - 14 TRBV6-5 TGTGCCAGCAGTTACTCGATGAGGGGGCGGGAGCAGTACTTC CASSYSMRGREQYF
- TRBJ2-1 once 13 TRBV20-1 TGCAGTGCTAGTAGCCAGCGGGACAATGAGCAGTTCTTC CSASSQRDNEQFF
TRBD2 TRBJ2-7 - 15 TRBV5-4 TGTGCCAGCAGCCGGAGCGGGACTTCCTCCGACGAGCAGTACTTC CASSRSGTSSDEQYF
- TRBJ2-7 - 15 TRBV3-1/TRBV3-2 TGTGCCAGCAGCCAAATTGGGGGGGCGGGGAACGAGCAGTACTTC CASSQIGGAGNEQYF
- TRBJ1-6 - 16 TRBV4-1 TGCGCCAGCAGCCAAGGATCTCCCGGGAATAATTCACCCCTCCACTTT CASSQGSPGNNSPLHF
TRBD1 TRBJ1-2 - 14 TRBV6-5 TGTGCCAGCACCGGCGAACAGGGGGCCTATGGCTACACCTTC CASTGEQGAYGYTF
TRBD1 TRBJ1-2 - 15 TRBV27 TGTGCCAGCAGTTTCCGGAGGGACAGGGACTATGGCTACACCTTC CASSFRRDRDYGYTF
TRBD1 TRBJ1-2 - 18 TRBV7-2 TGTGCCAGCAGCCCCAACCCCCCGGGACAGGGAGAAACCTATGGCTACACCTTC CASSPNPPGQGETYGYTF
- TRBJ1-1 - 14 TRBV21-1 TGTGCCAGCAGAAATCCAACACCAAACACTGAAGCTTTCTTT CASRNPTPNTEAFF
- TRBJ1-2 - 15 TRBV9 TGTGCCAGCAGCGTAGCTACAGTTAGGGGGAATGGCTACACCTTC CASSVATVRGNGYTF
TRBD1 TRBJ1-2 few 14 TRBV5-1 TGCGCCAGCAGCGAGGGACAGGGGGCAGGTGGCTACACCTTC CASSEGQGAGGYTF
- TRBJ2-4 - 14 TRBV11-2 TGTGCCAGCAGCTTAGAGGCAGGGTTGAACATTCAGTACTTC CASSLEAGLNIQYF
TRBD2 TRBJ2-2 - 19 TRBV2 TGTGCCAGCAGTGAAGCGCTTAGTGGGACTAGCGATCTTCCCGGGGAGCTGTTTTTT CASSEALSGTSDLPGELFF
- TRBJ1-2 - 12 TRBV6-6 TGTGCCGGCGGGAACGGATTCTATGGCTACACCTTC CAGGNGFYGYTF
- TRBJ1-2 - 13 TRBV25-1 TGTGCCAGCAGTCTCGACAGAAACTATGGCTACACCTTC CASSLDRNYGYTF
TRBD1 TRBJ2-1 - 16 TRBV7-9 TGTGCCAGCAGCTTAGCAGAGACAGGGTATTATGATGAGCAGTTCTTC CASSLAETGYYDEQFF
TRBD2 TRBJ2-1 - 16 TRBV5-6 TGTGCCAGCAGCCCCGAGGCGGGGGGGGGCTACAATGAGCAGTTCTTC CASSPEAGGGYNEQFF
- TRBJ1-5 once 15 TRBV19 TGTGCCAGTACCAATCAGGGGTTGGGGAATCAGCCCCAGCATTTT CASTNQGLGNQPQHF
- TRBJ2-1 - 15 TRBV24-1 TGTGCCACCAGTGATGCTCAGGGTTTCTACAATGAGCAGTTCTTC CATSDAQGFYNEQFF
- TRBJ2-7 - 14 TRBV7-9 TGTGCCAGCAGCTCGGGACACCAAACCTACGAGCAGTACTTC CASSSGHQTYEQYF
- TRBJ1-4 - 14 TRBV2 TGTGCCAGCAGGGAGGAGTCAACTAATGAAAAACTGTTTTTT CASREESTNEKLFF
- TRBJ2-3 - 13 TRBV6-5 TGTGCCAGCAGTAGAACTAGGGAAGATACGCAGTATTTT CASSRTREDTQYF
- TRBJ2-3 - 14 TRBV14 TGTGCCAGCAGCCCCCGGGGGGCCCCAGATACGCAGTATTTT CASSPRGAPDTQYF
- TRBJ2-1 - 15 TRBV6-5 TGTGCCAGCAGTTACTCCCCAGTTGGGGGCCATGAGCAGTTCTTC CASSYSPVGGHEQFF
- TRBJ1-1 - 16 TRBV6-1 TGTGCCAGCAGTGGAGGTGATGGGGCCCGGGGGGCTGAAGCTTTCTTT CASSGGDGARGAEAFF
TRBD1 TRBJ1-4 - 15 TRBV19 TGTGCCAGTAGCGACAGGGCTCCACCTAATGAAAAACTGTTTTTT CASSDRAPPNEKLFF
TRBD1 TRBJ1-4 - 13 TRBV15 TGTGCCACGAGGACAGGCATTAATGAAAAACTGTTTTTT CATRTGINEKLFF
- TRBJ2-1 - 15 TRBV5-4 TGTGCCAGCAGCCTGGGTAGTAGCGAGGCCAATGAGCAGTTCTTC CASSLGSSEANEQFF
TRBD1 TRBJ1-6 - 16 TRBV20-1 TGCAGTGCTAGTCGGATGGACAGGGGGCGTTATTCACCCCTCCACTTT CSASRMDRGRYSPLHF
- TRBJ1-6 - 14 TRBV6-5 TGTGCCAGCAGTAAAAGACAGCTGAATTCACCCCTCCACTTT CASSKRQLNSPLHF
TRBD1 TRBJ1-4 - 14 TRBV25-1 TGTGCCAGCGGGACCGGGACAGGTATTGAAAAACTGTTTTTT CASGTGTGIEKLFF
- TRBJ1-2 - 15 TRBV30 TGTGCCTGGAGTGTACAAGGCTCAGGGGACTATGGCTACACCTTC CAWSVQGSGDYGYTF
- TRBJ1-6 - 17 TRBV5-1 TGCGCCAGCAGCTTGGGAGGACAGAGCTCCTATAATTCACCCCTCCACTTT CASSLGGQSSYNSPLHF
- TRBJ2-3 - 16 TRBV18 TGTGCCAGCTCACCACCCGGAGGACAGAGCACAGATACGCAGTATTTT CASSPPGGQSTDTQYF
TRBD2 TRBJ2-1 - 17 TRBV9 TGTGCCAGCAGCTCTTACAGCGGGGGGGCCCTCTACAATGAGCAGTTCTTC CASSSYSGGALYNEQFF
TRBD1 TRBJ1-1 once 11 TRBV7-9 TGTGCCAGCAGCCGGGACAGTGAAGCTTTCTTT CASSRDSEAFF
TRBD1 TRBJ1-2 - 17 TRBV7-9 TGTGCCAGCAGCTTAGTAATTCGGCAGGGGGATAACTATGGCTACACCTTC CASSLVIRQGDNYGYTF
TRBD2 TRBJ2-1 - 14 TRBV3-1/TRBV3-2 TGTGCCAGCAGCCAAAACGGGGGGGGAAATGAGCAGTTCTTC CASSQNGGGNEQFF
- TRBJ2-1 - 16 TRBV9 TGTGCCAGCAGCAAATCTCCGGGTCAGAGGGCCAATGAGCAGTTCTTC CASSKSPGQRANEQFF
- TRBJ2-3 - 18 TRBV10-3 TGTGCCATCAGTGTAGGGGGGGGTATCCAACCTAGCACAGATACGCAGTATTTT CAISVGGGIQPSTDTQYF
TRBD2 TRBJ2-5 - 16 TRBV3-1/TRBV3-2 TGTGCCAGCAGCCAAGAGCGGCGGGGGGGCTTGGAGACCCAGTACTTC CASSQERRGGLETQYF